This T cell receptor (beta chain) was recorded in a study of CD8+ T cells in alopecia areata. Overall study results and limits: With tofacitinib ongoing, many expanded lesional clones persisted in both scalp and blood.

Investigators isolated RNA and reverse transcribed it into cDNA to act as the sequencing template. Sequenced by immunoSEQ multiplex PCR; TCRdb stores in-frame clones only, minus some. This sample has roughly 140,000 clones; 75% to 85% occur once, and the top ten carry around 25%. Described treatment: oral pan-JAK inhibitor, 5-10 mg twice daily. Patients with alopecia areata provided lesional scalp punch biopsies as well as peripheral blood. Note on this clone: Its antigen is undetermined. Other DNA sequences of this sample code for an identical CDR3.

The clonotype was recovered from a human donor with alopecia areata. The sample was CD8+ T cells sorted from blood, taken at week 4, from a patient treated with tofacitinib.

The CDR3 DNA reads as TGTGCCAGCAGCGCTGAGTGGGGGGGGAGAGAGACCCAGTACTTC. Its protein product is CASSAEWGGRETQYF. This chain uses TRBV7-6 with TRBJ2-5, with 7 bases aligning to TRBD2. Germline CDR1 SGHVS, CDR2 FNYEAQ. The CDR3 is 15 amino acids. The junction had 10 bases not matched to a gene; V was cut back by 5 bases and J by 4 bases.